Given below is one T cell receptor beta chain in context. What it binds is not known. This CDR3 has 15 residues. Germline assignment: CDR1 MDHEN and CDR2 SYDVKM. J was trimmed by 5 bases and V by 5 bases; bases with no gene match: 8. The treatment was: skin biopsy from PPD injection site in Mantoux-positive individual. An oligonucleotide containing a UMI was ligated to the 3' end of TCR cDNA. Four PCR rounds used nested alpha and beta constant region primers plus the SP2 primer. A single record per CDR3 protein comes from TCRdb applying MiXCR to the UMI-ligation and nested PCR reads. The table lists approximately 37,000 distinct CDR3 sequences, around 10% of them singletons. The data were obtained in a study of naive and memory T cell subsets. General study findings and limits: Tuberculin site TCR excess was interpreted as type IV hypersensitivity infiltration.

The chain is built from TRBV28 and TRBJ1-4, with TRBD1 identical over 7 bases. The input for sequencing was skin, taken from a tuberculin skin test site. The sequence was collected from an adult in good health. CDR3 bases: TGTGCCAGCAGTAAACAGGGGCGGTCAAATGAAAAACTGTTTTTT. As protein: CASSKQGRSNEKLFF. The full variable domain, with the rest looked up from reference TRBV28 and TRBJ1-4, is DVKVTQSSRYLVKRTGEKVFLECVQDMDHENMFWYRQDPGLGLRLIYFSYDVKMKEKGDIPEGYSVSREKKERFSLILESASTNQTSMYLCASSKQGRSNEKLFFGSGTQLSVL.